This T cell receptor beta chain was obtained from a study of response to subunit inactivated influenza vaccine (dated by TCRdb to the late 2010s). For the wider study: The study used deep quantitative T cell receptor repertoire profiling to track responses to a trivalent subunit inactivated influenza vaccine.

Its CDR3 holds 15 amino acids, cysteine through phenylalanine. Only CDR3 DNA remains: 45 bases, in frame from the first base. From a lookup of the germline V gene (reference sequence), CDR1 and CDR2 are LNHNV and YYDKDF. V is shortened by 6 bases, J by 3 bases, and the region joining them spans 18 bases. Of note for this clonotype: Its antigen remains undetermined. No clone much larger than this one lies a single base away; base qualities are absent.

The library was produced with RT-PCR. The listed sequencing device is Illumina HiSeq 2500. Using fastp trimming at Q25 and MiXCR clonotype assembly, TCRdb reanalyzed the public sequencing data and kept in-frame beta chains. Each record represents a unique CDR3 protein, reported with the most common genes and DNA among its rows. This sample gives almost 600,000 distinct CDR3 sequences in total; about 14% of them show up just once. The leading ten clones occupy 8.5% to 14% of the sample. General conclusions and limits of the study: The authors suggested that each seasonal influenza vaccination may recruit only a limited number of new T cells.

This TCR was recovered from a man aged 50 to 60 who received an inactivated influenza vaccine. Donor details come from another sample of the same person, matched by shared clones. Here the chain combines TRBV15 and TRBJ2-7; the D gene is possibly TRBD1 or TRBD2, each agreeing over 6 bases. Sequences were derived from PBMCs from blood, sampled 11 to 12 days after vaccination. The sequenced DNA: TGTGCCACCAGTCCTAGGATAGGGGGGAACTACGAGCAGTACTTC. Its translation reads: CATSPRIGGNYEQYF.